These 32 T cell receptor beta chains share one sample of origin, sequenced in a study of cytomegalovirus exposure and HLA in healthy donors (dated by TCRdb to about 2017). The receptor library was made with the immunoSEQ multiplex PCR assay. For the multiplex PCR, a mixture combining 60 forward primers for TCR Vbeta segments and 13 reverse primers for TCR Jbeta segments was used. Held by TCRdb, this immuneACCESS table contains in-frame sequences only and omits some clones. Under half of the omission traces to an unresolved V gene where checked; the cause of the rest is unknown. The sample includes 100,000 to 120,000 clones, with roughly 13% observed a single time. The top ten constitute around 15% of the sample. Sample: PBMCs. Every receptor here comes from a man in his forties or fifties in good health and CMV-seropositive.

The V and J genes are TRBV5-1 and TRBJ2-1; 9 positions match TRBD2. With 4 bases clipped from V and 4 bases from J, the junction kept 6 bases outside the gene matches. Per the germline V gene, CDR1 is SGHRS and CDR2 is YFSETQ. The CDR3 spans 15 residues. CDR3 coding DNA: TGCGCCAGCAGCCTAACTAGCGGGCCGTACAATGAGCAGTTCTTC. Protein: CASSLTSGPYNEQFF.

This clone was found a few times. A read error may produce the germline difference seen at one junction end. The chain recombines TRBV15 with TRBJ2-5; 7 nucleotides line up with TRBD1. There are 14 residues in the CDR3. Germline V lookup: CDR1 LNHNV, CDR2 YYDKDF (reference sequence). The CDR3 loop is CATRTRTGQENQYF. The CDR3, as DNA: TGTGCCACCAGAACCCGGACAGGACAAGAGAACCAGTACTTC.

The chain has TRBV5-4 and TRBJ1-2; a possible D gene is TRBD1 (5 bases). The CDR3 spans 13 residues. Trimming shortened V by 5 bases and J by 0 bases, and 8 bases separated the two germline ends. Germline-derived CDR1 and CDR2 are SGHNT and YYREEE (reference sequence). The CDR3 DNA is TGTGCCAGCAGAACAGGAGCTAACTATGGCTACACCTTC. It yields the protein CASRTGANYGYTF.

This clone showed up just a few times. This chain connects TRBV27 to TRBJ2-5; 9 bases map to TRBD2. The CDR3 has 15 amino acids. Germline V CDR1 and CDR2: MNHEY, SMNVEV (reference sequence). V lost 3 bases to trimming and J lost 2 bases; unmatched junction nucleotides: 4. Written as DNA, the CDR3 is TGTGCCAGCAGTTTCCTAGCGGGACAACAAGAGACCCAGTACTTC. Protein: CASSFLAGQQETQYF.

This clone was counted between two and nine times. The J gene is TRBJ2-3, the V gene TRBV11-3, with D hard to call. This CDR3 comprises 13 residues. Germline V gene data show CDR1 as SGHNT and CDR2 as YENEEA. Trimming pared 4 bases from V and 0 bases from J, leaving 5 bases between. The DNA for the CDR3 is TGTGCCAGCAGCTCCACTAGCACAGATACGCAGTATTTT. Protein: CASSSTSTDTQYF.

The chain recombines TRBV12-5 with TRBJ2-5; the match to TRBD1 covers 7 bases. In germline, CDR1 is LGHNT, CDR2 FRNRAP. The CDR3 has 15 residues. Trimming removed 5 bases from V and 2 bases from J; junction bases left unmatched: 8. The CDR3 sequence: CASGPSAGGQETQYF. CDR3 coding DNA: TGTGCTAGTGGTCCCTCCGCAGGGGGTCAAGAGACCCAGTACTTC.

This clone was recorded a few times. The chain employs TRBV18 and TRBJ2-3; unclear D gene. The CDR3 is made up of 10 amino acids. V dropped 3 bases and J dropped 8 bases, with 3 bases sitting between them. Germline CDR1 reads KGHSH; CDR2 reads LQKENI. The CDR3 spells CASSPSTQYF. The CDR3 DNA follows: TGTGCCAGCTCACCCAGTACGCAGTATTTT.

The V call is TRBV5-4, the J call TRBJ2-1; possibly TRBD1 for D (6 bases). V lost 7 bases and J lost 7, with 18 bases in between. The germline V gene encodes CDR1 SGHNT and CDR2 YYREEE (reference sequence). This CDR3 is 14 amino acids long. CDR3 residues: CASYPTGKLNEQFF. CDR3 nucleotides: TGTGCCAGCTACCCAACAGGGAAATTGAATGAGCAGTTCTTC.

This clone was counted only a few times. The J gene is TRBJ1-1, the V gene TRBV14, with a possible D match to TRBD1 (5 bases). Trimming cost V 0 bases and J 6 bases, with 20 bases left between them. CDR3 length: 17 residues. Germline CDR1 SGHDN, CDR2 FVKESK. The CDR3 DNA is TGTGCCAGCAGCCAAGAAATCTCCGAGACAGACGCTTCTGAAGCTTTCTTT. It specifies CASSQEISETDASEAFF.

CDR3 in DNA: TGTGCCAGCAGCCGAACTAGCGGCCGCACAGATACGCAGTATTTT. Translated: CASSRTSGRTDTQYF. This sequence joins TRBV6-5 and TRBJ2-3; 8 nucleotides align to TRBD2. Germline lookup yields CDR1 MNHEY and CDR2 SVGAGI. This CDR3 comprises 15 residues. With V trimmed by 6 bases and J by 1 base, 6 bases remained unmatched.

J is TRBJ2-7 and V is TRBV9; D call uncertain. Trimming left V 5 bases short and J 0 bases short, with 12 bases between. Germline lookup yields CDR1 SGDLS and CDR2 YYNGEE. This CDR3 region has 14 residues. CDR3 region: CASRSYPGSYEQYF. CDR3 coding DNA: TGTGCCAGCAGAAGCTACCCTGGCTCCTACGAGCAGTACTTC.

This clone was found a few times. The chain combines TRBV6-6 with TRBJ1-5; 11 positions agree with TRBD1. This CDR3 is 15 amino acids long. V lost 6 bases, J lost 4 bases, and 5 bases stayed unmatched. CDR1 and CDR2 (germline): MNHNY, SVGAGI (reference sequence). CDR3 protein: CASSSGDRGNQPQHF. The CDR3 DNA reads TGTGCCAGCAGCAGCGGGGACAGGGGGAATCAGCCCCAGCATTTT.

This clone was detected a few times. The V gene is TRBV29-1, the J gene TRBJ2-7, with 9 nucleotides matching TRBD1. This CDR3 has 12 amino acids. With V trimmed by 7 bases and J by 7 bases, 8 bases remained unmatched. The germline V gene has CDR1 SQVTM and CDR2 ANQGSEA. CDR3 residues: CSAAGQGGEQYF. DNA for the CDR3: TGCAGCGCCGCGGGACAGGGCGGGGAGCAGTACTTC.

The rearrangement uses TRBV15 and TRBJ1-2; D is ambiguous. CDR3 length: 16 residues. Trimming removed 0 bases at V and 1 base at J, with 12 bases between. CDR1 and CDR2 from the germline V gene are LNHNV and YYDKDF (reference sequence). The CDR3 reads CATSRDVGSLNYGYTF. CDR3 DNA sequence: TGTGCCACCAGCAGAGATGTGGGCTCCCTTAACTATGGCTACACCTTC.

In this sample, this clone turned up a few times. Compared with germline, one end of the junction differs, possibly owing to a read error. The J gene is TRBJ2-7, the V gene TRBV5-6, with D perhaps TRBD2 (5 bases). CDR3 size: 13 residues. CDR1 is SGHDT, CDR2 YYEEEE, per germline. CDR3 residues: CASSEGNRYEPYF. The CDR3 DNA is TGTGCCAGCAGCGAGGGAAATCGCTACGAGCCGTACTTC.

The chain recombines TRBV10-1 with TRBJ2-1, with 7 nucleotides matching TRBD2. The CDR3 is 18 amino acids. V lost 0 bases to trimming and J lost 0 bases; unmatched junction nucleotides: 8. CDR1 is WNHNN, CDR2 SYGVQD, per germline (reference sequence). The CDR3 reads CASSESITSDSSYNEQFF. The CDR3 DNA sequence: TGCGCCAGCAGTGAGTCGATAACTAGCGACAGCTCCTACAATGAGCAGTTCTTC.

In this sample, this clone turned up a few times. The genes are TRBV21-1 and TRBJ2-3; the table's D gene call, TRBD2, was not cross checked with the DNA. TRBV21-1 represents a pseudogene. This CDR3 comprises 12 residues. The CDR3 DNA is TGTGCCAGCCCCTTGGGGGGGAATACGCAGTATTTT. Protein sequence: CASPLGGNTQYF.

J is TRBJ2-1 and V is TRBV10-3; 9 nucleotides align to TRBD1. In germline, CDR1 is ENHRY, CDR2 SYGVKD. There are 14 residues in the CDR3. J gave up 2 bases and V 4 bases, and 0 bases lay outside the gene matches. CDR3 in amino acids: CAISGQGAYNEQFF. The DNA of the CDR3 is TGTGCCATCAGTGGACAGGGGGCCTACAATGAGCAGTTCTTC.

This clone has only a few counts. The chain joins TRBV11-2 to TRBJ2-5; TRBD2 matches 11 bases. Per the germline V gene, CDR1 is SGHAT and CDR2 is FQNNGV. The CDR3 has 17 residues. Trimming cost V 4 bases and J 0 bases; bases outside gene matches: 7. CDR3 DNA: TGTGCCAGCAGCTCCTATAGGACTAGCGGGTACCAAGAGACCCAGTACTTC. It is translated as CASSSYRTSGYQETQYF.

This clone was found a few times. The chain employs TRBV5-1 and TRBJ1-2, with D hard to call. CDR3 length equals 13 residues. With 6 bases removed from V and 2 bases from J, the gap between germline ends came to 11 bases. The V gene's germline CDR1 is SGHRS and CDR2 YFSETQ. CDR3 sequence reads: CASTGMGNYGYTF. The CDR3 DNA is TGCGCCAGCACGGGGATGGGAAACTATGGCTACACCTTC.

This clone was counted only a few times. The chain has TRBV19 and TRBJ2-2; TRBD1 agrees at 8 bases. J gave up 9 bases and V 5 bases, and 8 bases lay outside the gene matches. The length of the CDR3 is 14 residues. Germline V lookup: CDR1 LNHDA, CDR2 SQIVND (reference sequence). Here the CDR3 reads CASSLGQAVRELFF. DNA of the CDR3: TGTGCCAGTAGTCTGGGACAGGCTGTAAGGGAGCTGTTTTTT. Drawing the rest from reference TRBV19 and TRBJ2-2, the complete variable domain is DGGITQSPKYLFRKEGQNVTLSCEQNLNHDAMYWYRQDPGQGLRLIYYSQIVNDFQKGDIAEGYSVSREKKESFPLTVTSAQKNPTAFYLCASSLGQAVRELFFGEGSRLTVL.

This chain links TRBV4-1 with TRBJ1-1, with 10 positions matching TRBD1. CDR3 length: 15 residues. The germline gives CDR1 MGHRA, CDR2 YSYEKL. The J segment lost 2 bases and the V segment lost 8 bases, leaving 8 bases of the junction unmatched. DNA for the CDR3: TGCGCCAGCTGCCGGGACAGGGGTTTAAACACTGAAGCTTTCTTT. It encodes CASCRDRGLNTEAFF.

This clone has just a few counts. This rearrangement joins TRBV6-5 to TRBJ1-4, with D unclear. Germline V CDR1 and CDR2: MNHEY, SVGAGI. This CDR3 spans 13 amino acids. Trimming left V 4 bases short and J 6 bases short, with 9 bases between. The CDR3 region is CASSFRRDEKLFF. DNA for the CDR3: TGTGCCAGCAGTTTCAGACGGGATGAAAAACTGTTTTTT.

This clone occurred a few times. Sequence at one end of the junction differs from germline and may be a read error. At the DNA level, this CDR3 is encoded by other sequences in the same sample as well. The genes are TRBV5-1 and TRBJ1-1; perhaps TRBD1 as D (5 bases). This CDR3 comprises 15 residues. Germline loops: CDR1 SGHRS, CDR2 YFSETQ. The CDR3 nucleotides read TGCGCCAGCAGCTTGGCCCCGGGGGAGAACACTGAAGCTTTTTTT. Translating gives CASSLAPGENTEAFF.

Notes on this clone: The junction and the germline gene differ at one end; a read error may be behind it. In the same sample, other DNA sequences code for this CDR3. The chain links TRBV6-5 to TRBJ2-3; 14 bases align to TRBD2. This CDR3 spans 15 amino acids. Per germline, CDR1 MNHEY and CDR2 SVGAGI. Here the CDR3 reads CASSPTSGGEDTQYF. The DNA of the CDR3 is TGCGCCAGCAGTCCGACTAGCGGGGGGGAAGATACGCAGTATTTT.

This clone turned up a few times. The V call is TRBV5-4, the J call TRBJ2-7; 8 positions agree with TRBD2. The germline gives CDR1 SGHNT, CDR2 YYREEE (reference sequence). Trimming took 4 bases from V and 5 from J; bases not matched to a gene: 17. CDR3 length: 17 residues. The DNA for the CDR3 is TGTGCCAGCAGCCCGTCTTGGAGCCGGGAGGGATCCGACGAGCAGTACTTC. Encoded protein: CASSPSWSREGSDEQYF.

This chain joins TRBV27 and TRBJ2-2, with D unresolved. Trimming pared 6 bases from V and 2 bases from J, leaving 4 bases between. The CDR3 covers 12 residues. Looked up from germline, CDR1 is MNHEY and CDR2 is SMNVEV (reference sequence). The CDR3, as DNA: TGTGCCAGCAGCTTTAACACCGGGGAGCTGTTTTTT. Protein sequence: CASSFNTGELFF.

This clone was counted only a few times. V is TRBV25-1 and J is TRBJ2-3; TRBD2 might be the D (6 bases). Trimming pared 1 base from V and 6 bases from J, leaving 17 bases between. Germline V lookup: CDR1 MGHDK, CDR2 SYGVNS. The CDR3 runs 16 residues. The chain's CDR3 is CASSEWGTPSGDTQYF. In DNA, the CDR3 is TGTGCCAGCAGTGAATGGGGGACTCCAAGCGGGGATACGCAGTATTTT.

This chain links TRBV10-3 with TRBJ1-2; 7 nucleotides line up with TRBD1. V lost 2 bases to trimming and J lost 0 bases; unmatched junction nucleotides: 3. The CDR3 covers 15 residues. Germline CDR1 reads ENHRY; CDR2 reads SYGVKD. CDR3 sequence reads: CAISERQGTNYGYTF. The CDR3 DNA follows: TGTGCCATCAGTGAGCGACAGGGCACTAACTATGGCTACACCTTC.

This clone has just a few counts. J is TRBJ2-1 and V is TRBV7-8; 7 bases are shared with TRBD2. Germline CDR1 SGHVS, CDR2 FQNEAQ. The CDR3 is 19 residues long. V lost 3 bases and J lost 8; bases outside the gene matches: 22. The CDR3: CASSFRRVGRYLLPHEQFF. The DNA for the CDR3 is TGTGCCAGCAGCTTCAGGAGGGTCGGGAGGTATCTTCTTCCCCATGAGCAGTTCTTC.

The chain links TRBV6-1 to TRBJ1-1; D is undetermined. This CDR3 has 12 amino acids. V gave up 6 bases and J gave up 4 bases, with 9 bases separating them. In germline, CDR1 is MNHNS, CDR2 SASEGT. Written as DNA, the CDR3 is TGTGCCAGCAGAGAGGGCAGCACTGAAGCTTTCTTT. This translates into CASREGSTEAFF.

This clone was seen a few times. The V and J genes are TRBV4-1 and TRBJ1-1, with D tentatively TRBD1 (5 bases). The CDR3 consists of 14 residues. Germline CDR1 and CDR2: MGHRA and YSYEKL. V was trimmed by 0 bases and J by 4 bases, leaving 9 bases between them. The CDR3: CASSQDMGGTEAFF. Written as DNA, the CDR3 is TGCGCCAGCAGCCAAGATATGGGGGGCACTGAAGCTTTCTTT.